The entry below describes one T cell receptor (beta chain). This specimen belongs to a study of shared T cell receptors in the human thymus. The CDR3 is 15 amino acids. Germline values: CDR1 SGHAT, CDR2 FQNNGV. V lost 0 bases to trimming and J lost 2 bases, with 11 bases between them. TCRdb's table, derived via immunoSEQ multiplex PCR, lists solely in-frame clones and lacks some. In the table there are 500,000 to 750,000 clones, around 89% of which are singletons. These data were also reused for a study on human thymus T cells. That work contributes: The study used thymus tissue resected during corrective heart surgery. A high degree of thymic repertoire overlap among unrelated individuals was reported in related research.

V usage is TRBV11-2 and J usage is TRBJ2-7; possible D gene TRBD2, 6 bases. Sequencing was performed on thymocytes. This sequence originates from a boy under three years old with a congenital heart defect. The CDR3 reads CASSLDRGLTYEQYF. The CDR3 bases are TGTGCCAGCAGCTTAGACCGGGGGTTGACCTACGAGCAGTACTTC.